Detailed here is one TCR beta chain. This sample is part of a study of blood T cell repertoires in COVID-19. For the study at large: Some COVID-19 samples were acute and others convalescent; all came from the United States, Italy and Spain.

Clones were read by immunoSEQ multiplex PCR, and TCRdb kept only the in-frame ones, dropping some. In the table there are fewer than 200,000 clones, roughly nine tenths of which are singletons. Sequenced input: peripheral blood. The receptor was derived from a man aged 18 to 29 who had recovered from COVID-19.

The CDR3 DNA reads as TGTGCCAGCAGTTACTCGCGGGATTCTACGCAGTATTTT. It codes for CASSYSRDSTQYF. The J gene is TRBJ2-3, the V gene TRBV6-5, with TRBD2 as a possible D gene (6 bases). CDR3 size: 13 residues. The V and J ends lost 0 bases and 8 bases respectively, with 9 bases between them. Per the germline V gene, CDR1 is MNHEY and CDR2 is SVGAGI.